Below, one T cell receptor (beta chain) is given with its context. Its antigen is still unknown. It was version v3.0 of the immunoSEQ assay that was run at survey level. Sequencing aimed at roughly 35,000-55,000 T-cell genomes per sample. The repertoire was sequenced with immunoSEQ multiplex PCR; TCRdb's copy has only in-frame clones and lacks some. The sample holds 34,000 or so clones; 94% are singletons and the top ten take about 3.5%. Until DNA extraction, the samples held between roughly 1-10 million cryopreserved PBMC. This specimen comes from a study of long-term antiretroviral therapy in people with HIV. Germline-derived CDR1 and CDR2 are SGHRS and YFSETQ. The length of the CDR3 is 16 residues. J was trimmed by 3 bases and V by 0 bases; bases with no gene match: 4. Study findings and constraints: Post-ART, diversity grew, though it stayed under transplant donor control levels. Participants lacked recorded data on ART adherence, viral resistance or therapy changes.

V and J are TRBV5-1 and TRBJ2-1; TRBD1 matches 9 bases. The specimen comprised unsorted PBMCs, sampled 5 to 5.5 years after starting antiretroviral therapy. The sequence was obtained from a woman aged 50 to 60 with HIV. The DNA of the CDR3 is TGCGCCAGCAGCTTGGGGGGGACAGGGAACTACAATGAGCAGTTCTTC. Translation gives CASSLGGTGNYNEQFF.